This T cell receptor (beta chain) originates from a study of T cell responses to AZD1222 COVID-19 vaccine listed by TCRdb under 2021. Notes on the research overall: TCR sequencing covered about 230 trial participants: 207 given two doses of AZD1222 and about 26 given two doses of MenACWY control vaccine. Enrollment into the trials was organized by age into subgroups of 18-55, 56-69 and 70-plus years, and those subgroups contained about 150, 27 and 61 TCR-sequenced participants, respectively. General findings and caveats noted by the study authors: Conclusions about previously exposed vaccinees were limited because only a handful of AZD1222 recipients were SARS-CoV-2 seropositive at baseline. Because no samples from the day 14 peak response were available, repertoires could be characterized only after the peak T cell response. The whole spike protein was spanned by vaccine-associated CD4 TCRs, and dominant responses were seen in regions 160-218 and 743-854. Participants were mostly white British, with more females than males. The authors suggested clonal diversity may have been underestimated. In the small 56-69-year group, the increase in depth fell short of significance, most likely because of low power. Nearly half of unique spike-specific TCRs reportedly recognized epitopes outside regions mutated in the B.1.351 and B.1.1.7 variants. After two AZD1222 doses, both the breadth and the depth of spike-specific TCRs were significantly higher than at day 0 and than in MenACWY recipients.

A note on this clone: Its antigen remains undetermined. It has no much larger one-base neighbor in the sample; base qualities were not kept.

The CDR3 regions of human TCRbeta chains were subjected to immunosequencing. On the study's bioinformatics: TCRs in the repertoires were matched against a reference library of SARS-CoV-2-specific TCRs that had been generated with the MIRA antigen-specificity platform. Breadth was defined as the fraction of unique TCRs that were SARS-CoV-2-associated, and depth was defined as the fraction of total T cells that were SARS-CoV-2-associated. Using the MIRA data, each spike-specific TCR was assigned both to the spike region to which the TCR was reactive and to a CD4 or CD8 class. Log10-transformed breadth and depth values were compared by one-way ANOVA with Sidak's multiple comparisons tests. Imported from immuneACCESS, the table was reduced by TCRdb to in-frame sequences with V and J called. These copies leave out some clones; in studies compared against another copy, an unresolved V gene accounts for under half, and the cause of the remainder is not known. V, J and clone size reflect that table, while D and trimming were determined from the DNA. The sample table shows over 85,000 clones, and roughly 90% are seen once. The top ten clones comprise about 16% of the sample.

CDR3 length: 19 amino acids, cysteine to phenylalanine. Solely the CDR3 DNA is kept, with 57 bases framed from the first base. CDR1 and CDR2 are drawn from the germline V gene: SGHVT, SQSDAQ. V was cut back by 1 base and J by 0 bases, leaving a gap of 19 bases between them. The time point label for this specimen denotes: about 28 days (+/-7) after the second vaccine dose. AZD1222 recipients given second doses at about 4 weeks or at about 12 weeks were pooled, since spike-specific TCR depth and breadth were not found to differ between the two schedules. Vaccinee samples were obtained from the UK trials COV001 and COV002, which included a single-blind randomized controlled phase 2/3 trial of AZD1222 (ChAdOx1 nCoV-19) in healthy adults. Trial participant PBMC samples were collected at day 0 and day 28 after the second dose for TCRbeta chain sequencing.

The chain is assembled from TRBV7-4 and TRBJ1-5, and possibly TRBD1, on 5 matching bases. This receptor was identified in an adult who received the AZD1222 COVID-19 vaccine. The material sequenced was peripheral blood, taken 28 days after the second AZD1222 dose. The nucleotide sequence is TGTGCCAGCAGCTTAGGGACGGGGAGGGGACCTTATAGCAATCAGCCCCAGCATTTT. It specifies CASSLGTGRGPYSNQPQHF.